Below are 4 T cell receptor beta chains sequenced from a single sample in a study of T cells after yellow fever vaccination. MiXCR, applied by TCRdb to the 5' RACE reads, yields one record per CDR3 protein. The sample includes approximately 550,000 distinct CDR3 sequences, less than 20% of them seen just once. Sequences were derived from PBMCs, sampled 15 days after the yellow fever booster vaccination. Every receptor here comes from a man aged 30 to 39 who received the YFV17D yellow fever vaccine.

The V and J genes are TRBV13 and TRBJ2-1, with 9 bases identical to TRBD2. With 5 bases clipped from V and 5 bases from J, the junction kept 7 bases outside the gene matches. The CDR3 is 15 residues long. CDR1 is PRHDT and CDR2 is FYEKMQ in the germline V gene (reference sequence). DNA of the CDR3: TGTGCCAGCAGCAAAGGACTAGCGAGAGACAATGAGCAGTTCTTC. Its translation is CASSKGLARDNEQFF.

In its sample, this clonotype was seen a few times. A read error may account for a junction end that differs from germline. This rearrangement joins TRBV7-2 to TRBJ2-5; no firm D call. Germline V gene data show CDR1 as SGHTA and CDR2 as FQGNSA. CDR3 length: 14 amino acids. CDR3 nucleotide sequence: TGTGCCAGCAGATTAGGGTGGCAGCAAGAGACCCAGTACTTC. Translation gives CASRLGWQQETQYF.

The rearrangement links TRBV9 to TRBJ2-7, with D tentatively TRBD1 (6 bases). Germline-derived CDR1 and CDR2 are SGDLS and YYNGEE. V lost 0 bases and J 2 bases, leaving 9 bases between the germline ends. The CDR3 runs to 14 residues. CDR3 in amino acids: CASSVETGTYEQYF. The CDR3 nucleotides read TGTGCCAGCAGCGTAGAGACAGGAACCTACGAGCAGTACTTC.

The table lists this clonotype with a few counts. The rearrangement joins TRBV20-1 to TRBJ1-1, with D unresolved. Germline lookup yields CDR1 DFQATT and CDR2 SNEGSKA (reference sequence). This CDR3 is 14 amino acids long. The ends were cut back, 2 bases at V and 5 bases at J, with 15 bases in the middle. CDR3: CSARSMQDLTEAFF. In DNA form, the CDR3 reads TGCAGTGCTAGATCTATGCAGGACCTGACTGAAGCTTTCTTT.